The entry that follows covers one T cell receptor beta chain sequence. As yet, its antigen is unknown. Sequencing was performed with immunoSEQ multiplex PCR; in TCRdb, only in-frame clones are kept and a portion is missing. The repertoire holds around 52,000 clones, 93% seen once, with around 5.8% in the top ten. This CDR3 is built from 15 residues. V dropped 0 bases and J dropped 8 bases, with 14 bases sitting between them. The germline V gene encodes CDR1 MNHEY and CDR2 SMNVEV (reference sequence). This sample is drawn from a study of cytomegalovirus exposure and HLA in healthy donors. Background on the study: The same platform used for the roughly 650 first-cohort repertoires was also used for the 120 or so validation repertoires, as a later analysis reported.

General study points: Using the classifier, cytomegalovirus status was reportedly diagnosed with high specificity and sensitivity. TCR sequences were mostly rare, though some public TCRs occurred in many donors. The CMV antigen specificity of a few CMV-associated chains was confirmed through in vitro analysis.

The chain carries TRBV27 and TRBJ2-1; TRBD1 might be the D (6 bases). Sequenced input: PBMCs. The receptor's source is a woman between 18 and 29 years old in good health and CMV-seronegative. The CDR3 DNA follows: TGTGCCAGCAGTTTATCAGGGGGAGTCTTGTATGAGCAGTTCTTC. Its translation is CASSLSGGVLYEQFF.